These 24 T cell receptor beta chains originate from one sample sequenced in a study of technical replicates of blood from a few donors. The method was immunoSEQ multiplex PCR; TCRdb's version includes in-frame clones alone and lacks a portion of them. The sample records 55,000 to 80,000 clones, roughly 96% being singletons. The sample taken for sequencing was T cells isolated from PBMCs. These receptors were obtained from a human donor in good health.

The chain is built from TRBV6-6 and TRBJ1-1; 8 bases line up with TRBD1. The CDR3 extends over 14 amino acids. From germline, CDR1 is MNHNY and CDR2 SVGAGI (reference sequence). Trimming cost V 6 bases and J 5 bases; bases outside gene matches: 8. For the CDR3, the DNA is TGTGCCAGCAGGCCGGACAGGGTCTTGACTGAAGCTTTCTTT. Translating gives CASRPDRVLTEAFF.

The V call is TRBV6-6, the J call TRBJ2-5, with 7 bases aligning to TRBD1. The germline CDR1 and CDR2 sequences are MNHNY and SVGAGI (reference sequence). The CDR3 contains 16 residues. Losses at the gene ends were 6 bases for V and 5 bases for J; bases not matched to a gene: 15. CDR3 protein: CASSPPSRGRKETQYF. CDR3 coding DNA: TGTGCCAGCAGCCCACCGTCTAGGGGGCGCAAGGAGACCCAGTACTTC.

The chain joins TRBV6-5 to TRBJ1-1, with 9 bases that match TRBD1. Germline CDR1 MNHEY, CDR2 SVGAGI. The ends lost 2 bases at V and 11 bases at J; junction bases unmatched: 6. The CDR3 contains 13 residues. CDR3 amino acids: CASSYISGTGAFF. CDR3 DNA: TGTGCCAGCAGTTACATCTCCGGGACAGGGGCTTTCTTT.

This clone was detected only once. This rearrangement joins TRBV5-1 to TRBJ1-4; TRBD1 aligns across 10 bases. The V and J ends lost 4 bases and 7 bases, in that order; junction bases with no gene match: 7. Germline CDR1 is SGHRS and CDR2 is YFSETQ. CDR3 length: 15 amino acids. CDR3 sequence (DNA): TGCGCCAGCAGCCCAGGACAGGGGGATTCTGAAAAACTGTTTTTT. Its protein is CASSPGQGDSEKLFF.

The CDR3, as DNA: TGTGCCAGCAGCTTGGAAGGGGGCAAACGAGGGGATGAGCAGTTCTTC. This encodes CASSLEGGKRGDEQFF. The chain combines TRBV13 with TRBJ2-1; 7 positions agree with TRBD1. The J segment lost 8 bases and the V segment lost 3 bases, leaving 13 bases of the junction unmatched. Germline values: CDR1 PRHDT, CDR2 FYEKMQ (reference sequence). The CDR3 length is 16 residues. The full variable domain, completed using reference TRBV13 and TRBJ2-1, is AAGVIQSPRHLIKEKRETATLKCYPIPRHDTVYWYQQGPGQDPQFLISFYEKMQSDKGSIPDRFSAQQFSDYHSELNMSSLELGDSALYFCASSLEGGKRGDEQFFGPGTRLTVL.

This chain joins TRBV6-5 and TRBJ1-5; no definite D call. V was cut by 8 bases and J by 0 bases, with 11 bases left in between. Germline V lookup: CDR1 MNHEY, CDR2 SVGAGI. The CDR3 is 14 amino acids. CDR3 nucleotides: TGTGCCAGCGGTCTACAGAGTAGCAATCAGCCCCAGCATTTT. Translation gives CASGLQSSNQPQHF.

The chain joins TRBV25-1 to TRBJ1-5; D not certain. V was shortened by 8 bases and J by 4 bases, with 15 bases between the two germline ends. The CDR3 consists of 14 residues. The germline gives CDR1 MGHDK, CDR2 SYGVNS. The CDR3 loop is CASRGAGSNQPQHF. The CDR3 region has the DNA TGTGCCAGCCGAGGAGCGGGATCAAATCAGCCCCAGCATTTT.

This clone was picked up one time. This rearrangement joins TRBV29-1 to TRBJ2-5, with D tentatively TRBD1 (6 bases). CDR3 size: 14 residues. CDR1 and CDR2 from the germline V gene are SQVTM and ANQGSEA. Trimming removed 0 bases at V and 5 bases at J, with 13 bases between. The CDR3 loop is CSVEDSRGGETQYF. CDR3 DNA: TGCAGCGTTGAAGATAGCAGGGGTGGGGAGACCCAGTACTTC.

The genes are TRBV7-2 and TRBJ1-5; D call uncertain. This CDR3 region has 13 residues. CDR1 and CDR2 from the germline V gene are SGHTA and FQGNSA. Trimming removed 5 bases at V and 3 bases at J, with 8 bases between. CDR3 bases: TGTGCCAGCAGCCGCGGGGACAATCAGCCCCAGCATTTT. Translation: CASSRGDNQPQHF.

The genes are TRBV7-8 and TRBJ1-4; TRBD1 matches 7 bases. Looked up from germline, CDR1 is SGHVS and CDR2 is FQNEAQ. The CDR3 extends over 15 amino acids. The V gene end was trimmed by 5 bases and the J gene end by 8 bases; junction bases not matched to a gene: 11. The CDR3 DNA follows: TGTGCCAGCAGCCCGGAGACAGGGAGAGGCGAAAAACTGTTTTTT. Its translation is CASSPETGRGEKLFF.

The CDR3 coding sequence is TGCGCCAGCAGCCAAGCCCGGCGGGACTCCTACGAGCAGTACTTC. Its translation: CASSQARRDSYEQYF. The chain couples TRBV4-1 to TRBJ2-7; tentative D call: TRBD2 (6 bases). The CDR3 has 15 amino acids. The germline gives CDR1 MGHRA, CDR2 YSYEKL. V lost 1 base and J 0 bases, leaving 10 bases between the germline ends.

The CDR3 spells CAISYSGGSTDTQYF. The CDR3 DNA reads TGTGCCATCAGTTATAGCGGGGGTTCCACAGATACGCAGTATTTT. The chain uses TRBV10-3 and TRBJ2-3; TRBD2 aligns across 9 bases. This CDR3 region has 15 residues. Germline CDR1 is ENHRY and CDR2 is SYGVKD. With V trimmed by 5 bases and J by 2 bases, 5 bases remained unmatched.

The table lists this clone with a count of one. CDR3 sequence: CASSLAGQGSRQYF. CDR3 sequence (DNA): TGCGCCAGCAGCTTGGCAGGACAGGGGTCGAGGCAGTACTTC. V and J are TRBV5-1 and TRBJ2-7; 9 nucleotides align to TRBD1. CDR1 and CDR2 (germline): SGHRS, YFSETQ. There are 14 residues in the CDR3. V lost 0 bases and J lost 9; bases outside the gene matches: 7.

The chain joins TRBV4-2 to TRBJ2-6; 7 bases map to TRBD1. V dropped 3 bases and J dropped 2; count of bases not matched to a gene: 4. The CDR3 loop spans 16 amino acids. The germline CDR1 and CDR2 sequences are LGHNA and YNFKEQ. The chain's CDR3 is CASSHPDRAGANVLTF. The DNA of the CDR3 is TGTGCCAGCAGCCACCCCGACAGGGCTGGGGCCAACGTCCTGACTTTC.

This clone was seen once. V gene TRBV6-6 combines with J gene TRBJ1-5; D gene uncertain. The germline CDR1 and CDR2 sequences are MNHNY and SVGAGI (reference sequence). The CDR3 length is 14 residues. The V end lost 4 bases, the J end lost 3 bases, and 10 bases lay between the germline ends. Here the CDR3 DNA reads TGTGCCAGCAGTTCCGGGATCCCCAATCAGCCCCAGCATTTT. This gives the protein CASSSGIPNQPQHF.

The chain uses TRBV2 and TRBJ2-3; 13 bases line up with TRBD2. Germline CDR1 SNHLY, CDR2 FYNNEI. J was trimmed by 6 bases and V by 6 bases; bases with no gene match: 9. The CDR3 sequence is 16 residues long. In DNA, the CDR3 is TGTGCCAGCAGAGCACCCGGGACTAGCGGGGCGGATACGCAGTATTTT. This encodes CASRAPGTSGADTQYF.

V is TRBV7-9 and J is TRBJ1-1, with D tentatively TRBD1 (5 bases). This CDR3 has 14 amino acids. V lost 5 bases to trimming and J lost 4 bases, with 14 bases between them. The germline gives CDR1 SEHNR, CDR2 FQNEAQ (reference sequence). CDR3 loop: CASSLSRRGTEAFF. The CDR3 DNA is TGTGCCAGCAGCCTCTCACGGAGGGGCACTGAAGCTTTCTTT.

The gene calls are TRBV6-1 and TRBJ2-7; D is possibly TRBD2 (6 bases). Germline V lookup: CDR1 MNHNS, CDR2 SASEGT. V was trimmed by 0 bases and J by 6 bases, leaving 27 bases between them. The CDR3 is 19 residues long. CDR3 in amino acids: CASSEAPGGRVLYGTEQYF. CDR3 sequence (DNA): TGTGCCAGCAGTGAAGCCCCCGGGGGACGGGTACTTTACGGGACCGAGCAGTACTTC.

This chain connects TRBV25-1 to TRBJ1-2, with D unresolved. Germline loops: CDR1 MGHDK, CDR2 SYGVNS. This CDR3 has 13 amino acids. V was clipped by 4 bases and J by 10 bases, with 16 bases between them. CDR3 DNA sequence: TGTGCCAGCAGTGCAGGTTATTCAGGTGACTACACCTTC. This translates into CASSAGYSGDYTF.

The chain has TRBV29-1 and TRBJ2-2; 14 bases match TRBD2. This CDR3 is built from 17 residues. The germline V gene has CDR1 SQVTM and CDR2 ANQGSEA. Trimming cost V 8 bases and J 4 bases; bases outside gene matches: 12. The CDR3 is CSTYLAGLAGVTGELFF. The CDR3 bases are TGCAGCACATATCTAGCGGGACTAGCGGGGGTCACCGGGGAGCTGTTTTTT.

V and J are TRBV5-1 and TRBJ1-1; no definite D call. Germline V gene data show CDR1 as SGHRS and CDR2 as YFSETQ. V lost 7 bases and J lost 1, with 11 bases in between. The CDR3 is made up of 13 amino acids. The CDR3 coding sequence is TGCGCCAGCGCAGACATCAAGAACACTGAAGCTTTCTTT. Its translation: CASADIKNTEAFF.

The V gene is TRBV4-2, the J gene TRBJ1-3; tentatively, D is TRBD1 (5 bases). Trimming removed 4 bases from V and 0 bases from J, with 10 bases in between. CDR3 length: 15 residues. Germline V gene lookup returns CDR1 LGHNA and CDR2 YNFKEQ. The CDR3 DNA follows: TGTGCCAGCAGCCCATTGACAGACTCTGGAAACACCATATATTTT. Translation gives CASSPLTDSGNTIYF.

The chain joins TRBV2 to TRBJ2-1; 7 bases are a match to TRBD2. This CDR3 is 14 amino acids long. Germline assignment: CDR1 SNHLY and CDR2 FYNNEI. J gave up 9 bases and V 5 bases, and 10 bases lay outside the gene matches. The CDR3 spells CASSPLTSAGEQFF. The CDR3 DNA follows: TGTGCCAGCAGTCCTCTAACTAGCGCGGGTGAGCAGTTCTTC.

J is TRBJ2-7 and V is TRBV5-6, with 7 bases aligning to TRBD2. This CDR3 has 15 amino acids. Trimming at V came to 3 bases and at J to 4 bases, leaving 10 bases not matched to a gene. Looked up from germline, CDR1 is SGHDT and CDR2 is YYEEEE. CDR3 region: CASSSRSGVYYEQYF. The CDR3 region has the DNA TGTGCCAGCAGCTCACGAAGCGGGGTCTATTACGAGCAGTACTTC.